This T cell receptor beta chain was found in a study of blood T cell repertoires in COVID-19 (dated by TCRdb to 2020 to 2022). With respect to the entire study: The collaborator samples originated in the United States, Italy and Spain and spanned the acute and convalescent phases of COVID-19. Where HLA class I and class II types were available, the types were taken from metadata supplied by the sample provider, not from assay-based typing. The samples were drawn from the first 160 participants of the ongoing ImmuneRACE study and from over 950 subjects provided by 6 global collaborators. Subjects who had been exposed to COVID-19, were actively infected with it, or had recovered from it provided the deeply sampled blood TCRbeta repertoires that made up the dataset. Nearly every sample came with metadata listing a de-identified subject ID, COVID-19 status, age in years and sex. The repertoires were released in a freely available public database meant as a resource for research on the immune response to SARS-CoV-2. The prospective study material was composed of cDNA or gDNA derived from T cells, B-cell-depleted T cells, or PBMCs.

The immunoSEQ Assay, a bias-controlled multiplex PCR, was used to amplify TCRbeta CDR3 regions from genomic DNA. The authors' pipeline ran thus. Within the assay, amplification of reference gene primers was used to estimate how many nucleated cells each sample contained. To quantify the absolute abundance of each unique TCRbeta CDR3 rearrangement, sequence reads were collapsed and filtered. Productive Simpson clonality was computed per sample as the square root of Simpson's diversity index over productive rearrangements. In its TCRdb copy, this immuneACCESS table keeps in-frame sequences only and misses some clones. Where compared with another copy, unresolved V genes explain less than half of these, and the others have no known cause. Clone size and the V and J calls come from that table; the DNA yielded D and trimming. This sample gives 250,000 to 300,000 clones in total; 70% to 90% of them show up just once. The leading ten clones occupy more than 4.5% of the sample.

The collaborating institutions used their own protocols to collect whole blood in K2EDTA tubes. For TCRbeta analysis, collaborator samples were shipped as frozen whole blood, as isolated PBMCs, or as DNA extracted from either sample type. In the case of this clone: There is no known antigen for this receptor. No clone much larger than this one lies a single base away; base qualities are absent.

CDR3 length: 15 amino acids, cysteine to phenylalanine. Left in the record is the CDR3 DNA by itself, 45 bases read in frame from the first base. Ends trimmed: V by 0 bases, J by 6 bases; bases unmatched to a gene: 3. CDR1 and CDR2, per the germline V gene, are MNHEY and SVGAGI. The paper's findings and limits, for the study overall: Clinical and demographic metadata were provided uncurated, with the amount varying by source and participant.

This sequence was found in a man over 45 with active or convalescent COVID-19. The sample was peripheral blood. The rearrangement combines TRBV6-5 with TRBJ2-2, with TRBD2 identical over 8 junction bases. The DNA sequence is given as TGTGCCAGCAGTTACTCTAGCGGGATCGCCGGGGAGCTGTTTTTT. Its translation reads: CASSYSSGIAGELFF.